The rows below give T cell receptor beta chains drawn from one sample of a study of blood T cell repertoires in COVID-19. Profiled with immunoSEQ multiplex PCR; TCRdb holds only in-frame clones, not every one. The table lists about 250,000 clones, just under 85% of them singletons. Input material: peripheral blood. The receptors derive from a man aged 80 or over with acute or convalescent COVID-19. CDR3s include the opening cysteine and the closing phenylalanine or tryptophan. A D gene is named only where the DNA matches it firmly. Size is stated for part of the rows, as once, few or many counts, or as a class when the clone is expanded.

CDR3 length,D gene,J gene,clone size,V gene,CDR3 DNA,CDR3 protein
14,NA,TRBJ1-3,NA,TRBV11-2,TGTGCCAGCAGCCCGACAGTCTCTGGAAACACCATATATTTT,CASSPTVSGNTIYF
12,NA,TRBJ1-5,NA,TRBV6-5,TGTGCCAGCAGTTACCCTTCTCAGCCCCAGCATTTT,CASSYPSQPQHF
12,NA,TRBJ1-5,NA,TRBV29-1,TGCAGCCACTCCCAGGGTAATCAGCCCCAGCATTTT,CSHSQGNQPQHF
16,TRBD1,TRBJ1-2,NA,TRBV5-1,TGCGCCAGCAGGGAAGGGGCAGGGGGTGATATCTATGGCTACACCTTC,CASREGAGGDIYGYTF
15,TRBD1,TRBJ2-7,NA,TRBV6-1,TGTGCCAGCAGTGAAGCGCTACAGGGGTCCTACGAGCAGTACTTC,CASSEALQGSYEQYF
12,NA,TRBJ1-3,NA,TRBV7-9,TGTGCCAGCAGTTTACAGGGAAACACCATATATTTT,CASSLQGNTIYF
17,TRBD1,TRBJ1-6,NA,TRBV28,TGTGCCAGCAGCCCCGGCCCGGACAGGGGGTGGAATTCACCCCTCCACTTT,CASSPGPDRGWNSPLHF
13,TRBD1,TRBJ2-7,NA,TRBV7-9,TGTGCCAGCAGCTTTACAACAGGGGACGAGCAGTACTTC,CASSFTTGDEQYF
18,TRBD1,TRBJ2-1,once,TRBV7-9,TGTGCCAGCAGCTTAGCGACCCAGACAGGGGGCCGCTACAATGAGCAGTTCTTC,CASSLATQTGGRYNEQFF
14,TRBD1,TRBJ1-3,NA,TRBV19,TGTGCCAGTAGTACACCGGGACAGCAGAACACCATATATTTT,CASSTPGQQNTIYF
17,NA,TRBJ2-6,NA,TRBV5-1,TGCGCCAGCAGCTCGCCAGGACTGAGGTCTGGGGCCAACGTCCTGACTTTC,CASSSPGLRSGANVLTF
15,NA,TRBJ2-5,NA,TRBV21-1,TGTGCCAGCAGCAAGGGGGCAGGGGACCCGGAGACCCAGTACTTC,CASSKGAGDPETQYF
13,NA,TRBJ1-3,once,TRBV6-4,TGTGCCAGCAGTGAGACAGCTGGAAACACCATATATTTT,CASSETAGNTIYF
15,NA,TRBJ1-5,NA,TRBV6-5,TGTGCCAGCAACCTAATGGACTCAGGCGGGCAGCCCCAGCATTTT,CASNLMDSGGQPQHF
13,TRBD1,TRBJ2-4,once,TRBV28,TGTGCCATCGAGGACAGGGCCAAAAACATTCAGTACTTC,CAIEDRAKNIQYF
18,TRBD2,TRBJ2-1,NA,TRBV6-1,TGTGCCAGCAGTGAAGCTGTGTGGGGGACTATCGGTGGCAATGAGCAGTTCTTC,CASSEAVWGTIGGNEQFF
13,NA,TRBJ2-7,NA,TRBV4-1,TGCGCCAGCAGCCCGGGTCCTCCCTACGAGCAGTACTTC,CASSPGPPYEQYF
17,NA,TRBJ2-6,NA,TRBV18,TGTGCCAGCTCACCCGACAGTCCGATCTCTGGGGCCAACGTCCTGACTTTC,CASSPDSPISGANVLTF
15,TRBD1,TRBJ2-1,NA,TRBV27,TGTGCCAGCACCCGGACAGGGGGCCTTAAGGTCCGGCAGTTCTTC,CASTRTGGLKVRQFF
16,TRBD1,TRBJ1-3,NA,TRBV7-9,TGTGCCAGCAGCGCCAAGGGACAGGGGGCTGGAAACACCATATATTTT,CASSAKGQGAGNTIYF
14,NA,TRBJ1-3,NA,TRBV6-1,TGTGCCAGCAGTGAACACACCTCTGGAAACACCATATATTTT,CASSEHTSGNTIYF
17,TRBD1,TRBJ2-4,NA,TRBV6-1,TGTGCCAGCAGTGAAGCGATGGGGACAGTAGCCAAAAACATTCAGTACTTC,CASSEAMGTVAKNIQYF
16,TRBD1,TRBJ2-1,NA,TRBV7-9,TGTGCCAGCAGCTTACGCTCCGGGACAGGGAGGAATGAGCAGTTCTTC,CASSLRSGTGRNEQFF
15,TRBD1,TRBJ1-2,NA,TRBV6-5,TGTGCCAGCAGCCTCGACAGGGGAAGGAACTATGGCTACACCTTC,CASSLDRGRNYGYTF
13,NA,TRBJ1-2,NA,TRBV6-6,TGTGCCAGCACCGCCTCGGAGAACTATGGCTACACCTTC,CASTASENYGYTF
16,TRBD1,TRBJ1-6,NA,TRBV5-1,TGCGCCAGCAGCTTCGCACAGGGGGCTAATAATTCACCCCTCCACTTT,CASSFAQGANNSPLHF
15,NA,TRBJ2-1,NA,TRBV30,TGTGCCTGGAAAGACGGATTAGCTTGGTACAATGAGCAGTTCTTC,CAWKDGLAWYNEQFF
17,TRBD1,TRBJ2-7,NA,TRBV19,TGTGCCACTTCTCCCCGGCCTCCGGGACAGGGCTCCTACGAGCAGTACTTC,CATSPRPPGQGSYEQYF
15,TRBD1,TRBJ1-2,NA,TRBV5-1,TGCGCCAGCAGCTTGGGGGACAGGGTCACTTATGGCTACACCTTC,CASSLGDRVTYGYTF
13,TRBD1,TRBJ1-2,NA,TRBV30,TGTGCCTGGAGAGGGACAGGGGGTTATGGCTACACCTTC,CAWRGTGGYGYTF
15,NA,TRBJ1-2,NA,TRBV9,TGTGCCAGCAGCGCCCAACAGGGCCCTAACTATGGCTACACCTTC,CASSAQQGPNYGYTF
16,TRBD2,TRBJ2-1,NA,TRBV7-2,TGTGCCAGCAGCGGCGGGACTACAGGACAATACAATGAGCAGTTCTTC,CASSGGTTGQYNEQFF
14,TRBD1,TRBJ1-3,NA,TRBV30,TGTGCCTGGACTCGGGGACAGAGAGGAAACACCATATATTTT,CAWTRGQRGNTIYF
13,NA,TRBJ2-1,NA,TRBV24-1,TGTGCCACCAGTGGTCAGAACTACAATGAGCAGTTCTTC,CATSGQNYNEQFF
15,TRBD1,TRBJ2-7,NA,TRBV28,TGTGCCAGCAGTGTACATCCGGGACAGCAGCACGAGCAGTACTTC,CASSVHPGQQHEQYF
16,NA,TRBJ1-3,NA,TRBV28,TGTGCCAGCACCACCTCCGGGAAGGGCTCTGGAAACACCATATATTTT,CASTTSGKGSGNTIYF
15,NA,TRBJ1-3,NA,TRBV7-8,TGTGCCAGCAGCTCCCGGTCAAGCTCTGGAAACACCATATATTTT,CASSSRSSSGNTIYF
14,NA,TRBJ2-5,NA,TRBV6-6,TGTGCCAGCAGTTACGTGAGACTTCAAGAGACCCAGTACTTC,CASSYVRLQETQYF
14,NA,TRBJ1-5,NA,TRBV28,TGTGCCAGCAGTTTATCTGGGCTCAATCAGCCCCAGCATTTT,CASSLSGLNQPQHF